This paragraph reports one T cell receptor beta chain. The sample is drawn from a study of blood T cells in healthy people across ages. PCR was performed a second time for about 7 to 12 cycles using a sample-barcoded 5' primer and a J-beta primer mix. The authors tagged each cDNA molecule using a template-switch adaptor with 12 random nucleotides. TCRdb reprocessed the 5' RACE reads via MiXCR and lists one record per CDR3 protein. The sample lists around 1,000,000 distinct CDR3 sequences; less than 45% were seen once. The J segment lost 5 bases and the V segment lost 5 bases, leaving 3 bases of the junction unmatched. Germline assignment: CDR1 MNHEY and CDR2 SMNVEV (reference sequence). The CDR3 length is 13 residues.

This rearrangement joins TRBV27 to TRBJ2-5, with 9 nucleotides matching TRBD1. Sequenced input: blood. The source is a man younger than 35 in good health. This CDR3 is CASSGDRAETQYF. In nucleotides, the CDR3 is TGTGCCAGCAGTGGGGACAGGGCGGAGACCCAGTACTTC.